This T cell receptor (beta chain) was profiled in a study of T cells in Graves' hyperthyroidism and ophthalmopathy. The CDR3 loop spans 11 amino acids. Germline CDR1 MNHEY, CDR2 SVGEGT. About this clonotype: Germline and junction disagree at one end, which may indicate a read error.

RNA transcripts provided the source from which TCR beta CDR3 regions were amplified. A set of HTBI primers served as the primers for a first-round RT-PCR of the TCR CDR3. Each CDR3 protein is one row after TCRdb ran MiXCR on the multiplex PCR reads. The table lists hundreds of thousands of distinct CDR3 sequences, approximately 25% of them singletons. The receptor was derived from a woman in her thirties with Graves' ophthalmopathy. The V gene is TRBV6-2 or TRBV6-3, the J gene TRBJ1-1; D is ambiguous. The specimen was blood. The CDR3 here is CASSYSTEALF. The DNA for the CDR3 is TGTGCCAGCAGTTACTCGACGGAAGCTTTATTT.